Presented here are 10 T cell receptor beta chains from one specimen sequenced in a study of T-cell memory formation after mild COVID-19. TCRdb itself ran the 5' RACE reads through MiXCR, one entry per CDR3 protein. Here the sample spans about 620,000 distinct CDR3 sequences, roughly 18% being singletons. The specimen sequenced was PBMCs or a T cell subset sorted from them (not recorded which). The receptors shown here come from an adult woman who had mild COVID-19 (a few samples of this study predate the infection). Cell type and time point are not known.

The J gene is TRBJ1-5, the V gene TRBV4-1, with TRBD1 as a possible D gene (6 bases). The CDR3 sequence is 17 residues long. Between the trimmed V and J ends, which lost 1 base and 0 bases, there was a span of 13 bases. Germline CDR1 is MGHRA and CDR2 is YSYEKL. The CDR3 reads CASSQVEGGGSNQPQHF. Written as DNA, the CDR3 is TGCGCCAGCAGCCAAGTTGAAGGGGGGGGTAGCAATCAGCCCCAGCATTTT.

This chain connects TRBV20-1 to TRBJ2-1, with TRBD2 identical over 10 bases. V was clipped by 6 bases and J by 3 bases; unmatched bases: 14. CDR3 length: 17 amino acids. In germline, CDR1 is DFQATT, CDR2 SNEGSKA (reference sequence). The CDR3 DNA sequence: TGCAGTGCCCTAGGGGTGGCTAGCGGGGGCCTCTACAATGAGCAGTTCTTC. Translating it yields CSALGVASGGLYNEQFF.

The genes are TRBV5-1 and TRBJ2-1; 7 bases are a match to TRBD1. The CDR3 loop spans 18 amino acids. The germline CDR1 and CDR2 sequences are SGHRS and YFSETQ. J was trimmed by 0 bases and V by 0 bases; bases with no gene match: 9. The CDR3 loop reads CASSLGRGQFSSYNEQFF. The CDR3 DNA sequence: TGCGCCAGCAGCTTGGGCCGGGGACAGTTCAGCTCCTACAATGAGCAGTTCTTC.

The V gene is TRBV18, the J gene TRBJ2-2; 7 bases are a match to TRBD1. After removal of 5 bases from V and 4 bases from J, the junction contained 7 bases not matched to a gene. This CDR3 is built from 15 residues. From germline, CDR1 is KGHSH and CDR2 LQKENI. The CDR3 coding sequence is TGTGCCAGCTCAACCGGGACAGTTCCCACCGGGGAGCTGTTTTTT. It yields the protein CASSTGTVPTGELFF.

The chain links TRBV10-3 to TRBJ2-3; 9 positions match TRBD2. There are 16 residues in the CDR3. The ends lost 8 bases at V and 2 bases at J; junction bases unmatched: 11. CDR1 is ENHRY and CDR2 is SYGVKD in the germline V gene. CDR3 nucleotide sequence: TGTGCCATCGGGGATGCGGGAGGGCCCGTCACAGATACGCAGTATTTT. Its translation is CAIGDAGGPVTDTQYF.

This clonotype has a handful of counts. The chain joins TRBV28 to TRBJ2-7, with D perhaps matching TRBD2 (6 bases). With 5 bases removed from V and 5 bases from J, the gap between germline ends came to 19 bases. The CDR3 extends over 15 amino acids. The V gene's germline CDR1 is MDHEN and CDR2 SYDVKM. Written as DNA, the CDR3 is TGTGCCAGCAGTCCCACCGGATACGGGAGTAACGAGCAGTACTTC. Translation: CASSPTGYGSNEQYF.

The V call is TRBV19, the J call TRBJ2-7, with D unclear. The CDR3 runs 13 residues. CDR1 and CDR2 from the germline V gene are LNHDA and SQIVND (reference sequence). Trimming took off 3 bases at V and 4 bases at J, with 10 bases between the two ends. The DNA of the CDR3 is TGTGCCAGTAGTATCGGGTATAATTACGAGCAGTACTTC. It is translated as CASSIGYNYEQYF.

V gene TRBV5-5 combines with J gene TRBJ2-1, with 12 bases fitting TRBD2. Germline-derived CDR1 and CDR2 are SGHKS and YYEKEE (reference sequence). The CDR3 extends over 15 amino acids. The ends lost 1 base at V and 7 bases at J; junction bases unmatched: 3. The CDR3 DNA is TGTGCCAGCAGCTTGTGGCTAGCGGGAGGGAATGAGCAGTTCTTC. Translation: CASSLWLAGGNEQFF.

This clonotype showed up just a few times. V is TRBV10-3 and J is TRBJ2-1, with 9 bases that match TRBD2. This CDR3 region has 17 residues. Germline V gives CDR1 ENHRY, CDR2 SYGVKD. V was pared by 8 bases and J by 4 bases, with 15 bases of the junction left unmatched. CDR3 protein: CAISGGSGGVSYNEQFF. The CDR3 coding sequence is TGTGCCATCTCCGGGGGTAGCGGGGGTGTTTCGTACAATGAGCAGTTCTTC.

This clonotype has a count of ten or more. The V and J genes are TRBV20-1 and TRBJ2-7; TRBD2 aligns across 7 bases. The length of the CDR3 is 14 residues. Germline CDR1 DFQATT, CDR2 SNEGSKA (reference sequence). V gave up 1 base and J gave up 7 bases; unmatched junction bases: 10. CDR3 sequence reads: CSARVLADQMEQYF. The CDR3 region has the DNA TGCAGTGCTAGAGTTCTAGCGGACCAGATGGAGCAGTACTTC.